The 30 T cell receptor beta chains below were found in one sample sequenced in a study of regulatory T cells in long-lasting Graves disease. Described time point: persistent/refractory GD, antithyroid drugs over 5 years with positive TRAb. The authors made the TCR library using RNA they extracted from PBMCs. According to the study, TCR beta libraries were built with iRepertoire HTBI primers and CDR3-region Arm-PCR. TCRdb used MiXCR to reprocess the multiplex PCR reads, holding one entry per CDR3 protein. The sample lists 500,000 to 800,000 distinct CDR3 sequences, around 30% occurring once. Sequenced here: peripheral blood mononuclear cells (PBMCs), sampled when the disease was refractory, from a patient treated with antithyroid drugs. The receptors derive from a female donor with Graves disease.

The chain is built from TRBV12-3 or TRBV12-4 and TRBJ2-5; 9 bases map to TRBD1. V dropped 7 bases and J dropped 4; count of bases not matched to a gene: 10. This CDR3 is built from 15 residues. The CDR3 spells CASIPGQGGLETQYF. The CDR3 coding sequence is TGTGCCAGCATCCCGGGACAGGGAGGGTTAGAGACCCAGTACTTC.

This clonotype was seen more than once but under ten times. The chain employs TRBV5-5 and TRBJ1-1; D gene unclear. CDR1 is SGHKS, CDR2 YYEKEE, per germline (reference sequence). The CDR3 extends over 14 amino acids. V was clipped by 0 bases and J by 8 bases, with 14 bases between them. CDR3: CASSLVGTSPEAFF. The DNA of the CDR3 is TGTGCCAGCAGCTTGGTCGGAACCTCGCCAGAAGCTTTCTTT.

CDR3 coding DNA: TGTGCCAGCAGCCCCCCCTTGACAGGGGGGGAGACCCAGTACTTC. Translation: CASSPPLTGGETQYF. The chain has TRBV28 and TRBJ2-5, with 9 bases lining up with TRBD1. Germline lookup yields CDR1 MDHEN and CDR2 SYDVKM. V was clipped by 6 bases and J by 5 bases; unmatched bases: 10. This CDR3 spans 15 amino acids.

This chain connects TRBV19 to TRBJ2-7; 11 bases map to TRBD1. Germline V CDR1 and CDR2: LNHDA, SQIVND (reference sequence). The CDR3 is 14 amino acids. The V gene end was trimmed by 3 bases and the J gene end by 5 bases; junction bases not matched to a gene: 3. CDR3 coding DNA: TGTGCCAGTAGTATCCGGACAGGGGGCAACGAGCAGTACTTC. Its protein is CASSIRTGGNEQYF.

Concerning this clonotype: The junction differs from germline at one of its ends, possibly a read error. V and J are TRBV12-3 or TRBV12-4 and TRBJ2-5; D ambiguous. CDR3 length: 15 residues. In DNA, the CDR3 is TGTGCCAGCAGCTTAGCCTGGCAACTCCAAGAGACCCAGTACTTC. Its translation: CASSLAWQLQETQYF.

This clonotype showed up many times. This chain connects TRBV2 to TRBJ1-4, with a possible D match to TRBD1 (5 bases). The CDR3 consists of 14 residues. Germline loops: CDR1 SNHLY, CDR2 FYNNEI. The V gene lost 3 bases and the J gene lost 6 bases, with 11 bases spanning the gap. The CDR3 sequence: CASSEGVGDEKLFF. The CDR3 DNA sequence: TGTGCCAGCAGTGAGGGGGTAGGGGATGAAAAACTGTTTTTT.

This chain uses TRBV7-3 with TRBJ2-2; tentative D call: TRBD2 (5 bases). The germline gives CDR1 SGHTA, CDR2 FQGTGA. Deletions cut 5 bases from V and 8 bases from J, with 18 bases between. The CDR3 consists of 15 residues. The CDR3 region is CASSPYVPGNGELFF. The DNA of the CDR3 is TGTGCCAGCAGCCCCTATGTACCGGGGAATGGGGAGCTGTTTTTT. The full variable domain, its missing parts supplied by reference TRBV7-3 and TRBJ2-2, is GAGVSQTPSNKVTEKGKYVELRCDPISGHTALYWYRQSLGQGPEFLIYFQGTGAADDSGLPNDRFFAVRPEGSVSTLKIQRTERGDSAVYLCASSPYVPGNGELFFGEGSRLTVL.

This clonotype was picked up a small number of times. The chain couples TRBV30 to TRBJ2-5; the D gene is possibly TRBD1 (6 bases). The CDR3 covers 14 residues. Looked up from germline, CDR1 is GTSNPN and CDR2 is SVGIG (reference sequence). V was cut by 8 bases and J by 0 bases, with 16 bases left in between. The CDR3 DNA reads TGTGCCGGGGGCGCTCGGCCGTACCAAGAGACCCAGTACTTC. Translating it yields CAGGARPYQETQYF.

As to this clonotype: This sequence may be a read error, since a much larger clone differs from it by one base. The rearrangement joins TRBV12-3 or TRBV12-4 to TRBJ1-5; the D is unclear. This CDR3 has 13 residues. Trimming pared 4 bases from V and 7 bases from J, leaving 11 bases between. Written as DNA, the CDR3 is TGTGCCAGCAGTTCATCTGCAAACCAGCCCCAGCATTTT. This encodes CASSSSANQPQHF.

This chain connects TRBV7-2 to TRBJ2-4; 14 bases map to TRBD2. Losses at the gene ends were 1 base for V and 1 base for J; bases not matched to a gene: 9. Per germline, CDR1 SGHTA and CDR2 FQGNSA. The CDR3 contains 20 residues. CDR3 loop: CASSLVGTSGSGGAKNIQYF. As DNA, the CDR3 is TGTGCCAGCAGCTTAGTGGGGACTAGCGGGAGTGGGGGGGCCAAAAACATTCAGTACTTC.

J is TRBJ1-1 and V is TRBV7-9; no definite D call. There are 12 residues in the CDR3. Looked up from germline, CDR1 is SEHNR and CDR2 is FQNEAQ (reference sequence). Deletions cut 4 bases from V and 11 bases from J, with 14 bases between. The CDR3 region has the DNA TGTGCCAGCAGCTCCGGAGCTCGAGGGGCTTTCTTT. Protein sequence: CASSSGARGAFF. Filled out from reference TRBV7-9 and TRBJ1-1, the complete variable domain reads DTGVSQNPRHKITKRGQNVTFRCDPISEHNRLYWYRQTLGQGPEFLTYFQNEAQLEKSRLLSDRFSAERPKGSFSTLEIQRTEQGDSAMYLCASSSGARGAFFGQGTRLTVV.

In regard to this clonotype: Since no conserved phenylalanine or tryptophan closes the CDR3, a read error is the likely cause. The chain links TRBV11-2 to TRBJ2-5; either TRBD1 or TRBD2 may fit D (5 bases each). This CDR3 has 14 amino acids. V lost 0 bases, J lost 6 bases, and 11 bases lay in between. The V gene's germline CDR1 is SGHAT and CDR2 FQNNGV. In DNA, the CDR3 is TGTGCCAGCAGCTTAGATCGACCGGGACAGACCCAGTACCTC. As protein: CASSLDRPGQTQYL.

Of note for this clonotype: At one end the junction does not follow the germline gene, possibly because of a read error. V and J are TRBV12-3 or TRBV12-4 and TRBJ2-2; no clear D gene. The CDR3 spans 15 residues. In nucleotides, the CDR3 is TGTGCCAGCAGCTTAGATGGACGGGCCCCCGGGGAGCTGTTTTTT. It translates to CASSLDGRAPGELFF.

This sequence joins TRBV7-3 and TRBJ1-6; 7 positions agree with TRBD1. Trimming removed 5 bases from V and 10 bases from J; junction bases left unmatched: 11. Per germline, CDR1 SGHTA and CDR2 FQGTGA. The CDR3 runs 15 residues. The CDR3 DNA sequence: TGTGCCAGCAGCCTCCGGGGGACAGTCCCCTCACCCCTCCACTTT. Its translation: CASSLRGTVPSPLHF. The whole variable domain, filled in from reference TRBV7-3 and TRBJ1-6, reads GAGVSQTPSNKVTEKGKYVELRCDPISGHTALYWYRQSLGQGPEFLIYFQGTGAADDSGLPNDRFFAVRPEGSVSTLKIQRTERGDSAVYLCASSLRGTVPSPLHFGNGTRLTVT.

CDR3 protein: CASSSTDILPTEAFF. CDR3 DNA: TGCGCCAGCAGCTCGACGGACATACTGCCGACTGAAGCTTTCTTT. The V and J genes are TRBV5-1 and TRBJ1-1; TRBD1 is a possible D gene (5 bases). The CDR3 is 15 amino acids. In germline, CDR1 is SGHRS, CDR2 YFSETQ. Trimming removed 3 bases from V and 5 bases from J, with 17 bases in between.

The V call is TRBV5-6, the J call TRBJ2-7, with 11 nucleotides matching TRBD2. The CDR3 length is 15 residues. J gave up 5 bases and V 1 base, and 5 bases lay outside the gene matches. Germline CDR1 is SGHDT and CDR2 is YYEEEE. The CDR3 nucleotides are TGTGCCAGCAGCTTGAGTAGCGGGAGGGCCCACGAGCAGTACTTC. Protein: CASSLSSGRAHEQYF.

The chain uses TRBV5-5 and TRBJ1-4; possible D gene TRBD1, 5 bases. CDR1 SGHKS and CDR2 YYEKEE come from the germline V gene (reference sequence). Trimming took off 2 bases at V and 8 bases at J, with 13 bases between the two ends. CDR3 length: 14 residues. This CDR3 reads CASSFAYRTEKLFF. CDR3 in DNA: TGTGCCAGCAGCTTCGCTTACAGGACCGAAAAACTGTTTTTT.

The J gene is TRBJ1-5, the V gene TRBV10-3; maybe TRBD1 (6 bases). The CDR3 is 14 residues long. Trimming removed 6 bases at V and 0 bases at J, with 9 bases between. The V gene's germline CDR1 is ENHRY and CDR2 SYGVKD. The CDR3 protein is CAISNRDSNQPQHF. Here the CDR3 DNA reads TGTGCCATCAGCAACAGGGATAGCAATCAGCCCCAGCATTTT.

The chain carries TRBV7-2 and TRBJ2-2, with 7 bases fitting TRBD2. The length of the CDR3 is 15 residues. Germline assignment: CDR1 SGHTA and CDR2 FQGNSA. Losses at the gene ends were 5 bases for V and 2 bases for J; bases not matched to a gene: 5. CDR3 amino acids: CASSELAKNTGELFF. CDR3 sequence (DNA): TGTGCCAGCAGCGAACTAGCGAAAAACACCGGGGAGCTGTTTTTT.

Ten or more counts support this clonotype. CDR3 in amino acids: CASSDEGPSNQPQHF. The CDR3 nucleotides are TGTGCCAGCAGTGATGAGGGGCCGAGCAATCAGCCCCAGCATTTT. The rearrangement links TRBV2 to TRBJ1-5; perhaps TRBD1 as D (5 bases). The germline V gene has CDR1 SNHLY and CDR2 FYNNEI. Trimming removed 3 bases from V and 1 base from J, with 10 bases in between. This CDR3 is built from 15 residues.

This clonotype has more than one count but fewer than ten. The V and J genes are TRBV19 and TRBJ2-7, with unresolved D. In germline, CDR1 is LNHDA, CDR2 SQIVND (reference sequence). Trimming shortened V by 5 bases and J by 0 bases, and 5 bases separated the two germline ends. The CDR3 is 12 residues long. CDR3 region: CASSGLSYEQYF. In DNA, the CDR3 is TGTGCCAGTAGTGGCCTCTCCTACGAGCAGTACTTC.

The rearrangement joins TRBV28 to TRBJ1-1, with D maybe TRBD1 (6 bases). The CDR3 runs 13 residues. The germline V and J ends were trimmed by 6 bases and 5 bases, with 13 bases remaining between them. The germline V gene has CDR1 MDHEN and CDR2 SYDVKM. The CDR3 protein is CASSMRGGTEAFF. DNA for the CDR3: TGTGCCAGCAGCATGAGGGGGGGGACTGAAGCTTTCTTT.

This chain connects TRBV12-5 to TRBJ2-5; 10 positions agree with TRBD1. The CDR3 contains 15 residues. Germline CDR1 and CDR2: LGHNT and FRNRAP. Germline trimming cut 5 bases from V and 2 bases from J; bases unmatched to any gene: 5. For the CDR3, the DNA is TGTGCTAGTGGTGTCCGGGACAGGGGTCAAGAGACCCAGTACTTC. It yields the protein CASGVRDRGQETQYF.

A few counts support this clonotype. The CDR3 region has the DNA TGTGCCAGCAGTACTGACAGGGGAAACACCATATATTTT. Translated: CASSTDRGNTIYF. This rearrangement joins TRBV28 to TRBJ1-3; possibly TRBD1 for D (6 bases). Trimming took 5 bases from V and 4 from J, leaving 9 bases between them. The CDR3 is 13 amino acids. Germline V gene sequence: CDR1 MDHEN, CDR2 SYDVKM.

The V and J genes are TRBV6-2 or TRBV6-3 and TRBJ2-1, with D maybe TRBD1 (7 bases). The CDR3 has 12 residues. Germline V gene lookup returns CDR1 MNHEY and CDR2 SVGEGT. The V end was cut by 2 bases, the J end by 14 bases, with 13 bases between. Written as DNA, the CDR3 is TGTGCCAGCAGTTACGGCGGGACAGATAAGTTCTTC. Its protein product is CASSYGGTDKFF.

The chain uses TRBV28 and TRBJ1-1; D not certain. Germline V gene sequence: CDR1 MDHEN, CDR2 SYDVKM. Trimming removed 5 bases at V and 4 bases at J, with 14 bases between. The CDR3 runs to 14 residues. The CDR3 bases are TGTGCCAGCAGTCGCAGGCACGGGGTCACTGAAGCTTTCTTT. Its translation: CASSRRHGVTEAFF.

This clonotype has at least ten counts. The V and J genes are TRBV6-1 and TRBJ1-1, with D maybe TRBD1 (5 bases). The CDR3 contains 17 residues. CDR1 is MNHNS and CDR2 is SASEGT in the germline V gene. V lost 7 bases and J lost 2, with 23 bases in between. The chain's CDR3 is CASTKGTGRTPNTEAFF. The CDR3 coding sequence is TGTGCCAGCACCAAAGGTACAGGACGGACACCTAACACTGAAGCTTTCTTT.

This clonotype was counted at least ten times. The chain employs TRBV12-3 or TRBV12-4 and TRBJ2-5; D is perhaps TRBD1 (5 bases). Between the trimmed V and J ends, which lost 3 bases and 4 bases, there was a span of 6 bases. The CDR3 length is 12 residues. DNA for the CDR3: TGTGCCAGCAGTTTCAGGGTAGAGACCCAGTACTTC. Its translation: CASSFRVETQYF.

With regard to this clonotype: Possible read error: a much larger clone is one base away. The chain links TRBV13 to TRBJ1-6, with D hard to call. CDR1 and CDR2 from the germline V gene are PRHDT and FYEKMQ (reference sequence). The CDR3 is made up of 15 amino acids. The germline V and J ends were trimmed by 3 bases and 0 bases, with 6 bases remaining between them. In nucleotides, the CDR3 is TGTGCCAGCAGCTTTTCGGACTCCTATAATTCACCCCTCCACTTT. Translated: CASSFSDSYNSPLHF.

The rearrangement links TRBV2 to TRBJ1-1; D remains ambiguous. Trimming cost V 7 bases and J 0 bases, with 15 bases left between them. The CDR3 runs 15 residues. Germline CDR1 is SNHLY and CDR2 is FYNNEI. The CDR3 loop is CASKLVRVLNTEAFF. The CDR3 DNA sequence: TGTGCCAGCAAACTCGTTCGGGTATTGAACACTGAAGCTTTCTTT.